One sample yielded the 5 T cell receptor beta chains listed below, sequenced in a study of T cell responses to AZD1222 COVID-19 vaccine. This table comes from immunoSEQ multiplex PCR, and its TCRdb copy is limited to in-frame clones, with some not included. The sample has about 150,000 clones, 85% to 95% seen once. This material consisted of peripheral blood, taken on day 0 of AZD1222 vaccination. These receptors all come from an adult in good health.

The chain employs TRBV2 and TRBJ1-4; possibly TRBD1 for D (5 bases). Trimming took 10 bases from V and 8 from J, leaving 17 bases between them. This CDR3 region has 13 residues. Germline assignment: CDR1 SNHLY and CDR2 FYNNEI. CDR3 region: CATKGPSGEKLFF. In DNA, the CDR3 is TGTGCCACCAAGGGACCTAGTGGCGAAAAACTGTTTTTT.

The chain couples TRBV5-6 to TRBJ2-7; TRBD2 matches at 14 bases. The CDR3 is 17 amino acids. After removal of 4 bases from V and 2 bases from J, the junction contained 8 bases not matched to a gene. Germline V lookup: CDR1 SGHDT, CDR2 YYEEEE. The CDR3 DNA is TGTGCCAGCAGCGGGGGACTAGCGGGGGCCGGTGCCTACGAGCAGTACTTC. Translated: CASSGGLAGAGAYEQYF.

The chain links TRBV19 to TRBJ1-5, with D hard to call. The ends were cut back, 7 bases at V and 4 bases at J, with 11 bases in the middle. Germline V CDR1 and CDR2: LNHDA, SQIVND (reference sequence). The CDR3 consists of 13 residues. The CDR3 reads CASNLRINQPQHF. The DNA of the CDR3 is TGTGCCAGTAATCTTAGGATTAATCAGCCCCAGCATTTT.

In its sample, this clone was seen a few times. The chain recombines TRBV29-1 with TRBJ1-3; no reliable D call. This CDR3 has 13 amino acids. V was shortened by 4 bases and J by 3 bases, with 10 bases between the two germline ends. CDR1 is SQVTM, CDR2 ANQGSEA, per germline. Here the CDR3 DNA reads TGCAGCGTTGCGCGGACGGGTGGAAACACCATATATTTT. Its protein product is CSVARTGGNTIYF.

The chain employs TRBV11-1 and TRBJ2-3; weak D call: TRBD2 (6 bases). Germline loops: CDR1 SGHAT, CDR2 FQDESV (reference sequence). V was cut by 4 bases and J by 6 bases, with 8 bases left in between. The CDR3 extends over 12 amino acids. CDR3 region: CASSSLADTQYF. CDR3 DNA: TGTGCCAGCAGCTCTCTAGCGGATACGCAGTATTTT. Drawing the rest from reference TRBV11-1 and TRBJ2-3, the complete variable domain is EAEVAQSPRYKITEKSQAVAFWCDPISGHATLYWYRQILGQGPELLVQFQDESVVDDSQLPKDRFSAERLKGVDSTLKIQPAELGDSAMYLCASSSLADTQYFGPGTRLTVL.